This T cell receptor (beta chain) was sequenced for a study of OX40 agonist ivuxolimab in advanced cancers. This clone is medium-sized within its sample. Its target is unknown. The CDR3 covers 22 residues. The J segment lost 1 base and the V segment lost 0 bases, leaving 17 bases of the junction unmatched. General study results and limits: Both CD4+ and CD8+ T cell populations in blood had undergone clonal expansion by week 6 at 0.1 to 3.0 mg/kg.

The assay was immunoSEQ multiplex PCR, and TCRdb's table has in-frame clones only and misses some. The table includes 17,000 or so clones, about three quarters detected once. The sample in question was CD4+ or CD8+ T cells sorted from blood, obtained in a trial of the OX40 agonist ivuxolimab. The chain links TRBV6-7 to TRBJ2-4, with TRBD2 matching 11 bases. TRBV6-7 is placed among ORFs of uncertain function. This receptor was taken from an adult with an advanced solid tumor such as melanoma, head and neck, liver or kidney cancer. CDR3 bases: TGTGCCAGCAGTTACTCCCCCAGAAGGGTAGCGGGGGGGCCTATGGCCAAAAACATTCAGTACTTC. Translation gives CASSYSPRRVAGGPMAKNIQYF.